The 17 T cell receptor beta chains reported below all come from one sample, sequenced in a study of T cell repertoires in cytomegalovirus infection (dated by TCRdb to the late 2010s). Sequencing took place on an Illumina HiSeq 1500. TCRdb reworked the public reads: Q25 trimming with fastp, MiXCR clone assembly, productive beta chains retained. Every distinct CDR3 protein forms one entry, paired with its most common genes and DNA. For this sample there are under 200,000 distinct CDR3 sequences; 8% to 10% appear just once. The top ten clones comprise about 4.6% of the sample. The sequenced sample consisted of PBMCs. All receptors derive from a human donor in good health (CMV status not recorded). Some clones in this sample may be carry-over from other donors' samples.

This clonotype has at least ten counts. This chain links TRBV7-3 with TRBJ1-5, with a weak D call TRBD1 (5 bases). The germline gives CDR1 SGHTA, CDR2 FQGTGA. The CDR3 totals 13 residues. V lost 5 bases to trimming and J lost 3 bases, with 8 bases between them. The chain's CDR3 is CASSKTVNQPQHF. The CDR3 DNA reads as TGTGCCAGCAGCAAGACAGTCAATCAGCCCCAGCATTTT.

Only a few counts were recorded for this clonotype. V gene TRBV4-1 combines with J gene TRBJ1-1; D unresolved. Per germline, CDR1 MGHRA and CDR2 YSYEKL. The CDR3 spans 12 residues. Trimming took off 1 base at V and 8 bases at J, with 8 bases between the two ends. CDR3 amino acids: CASSQGTLEAFF. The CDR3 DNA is TGCGCCAGCAGCCAAGGGACGTTAGAAGCTTTCTTT.

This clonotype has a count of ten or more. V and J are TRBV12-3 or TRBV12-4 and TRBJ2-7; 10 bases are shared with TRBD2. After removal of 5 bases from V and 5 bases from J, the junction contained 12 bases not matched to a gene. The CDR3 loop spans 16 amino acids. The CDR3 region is CASSPQPSGGRHEQYF. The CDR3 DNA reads TGTGCCAGCAGTCCGCAACCTAGCGGGGGCCGCCACGAGCAGTACTTC.

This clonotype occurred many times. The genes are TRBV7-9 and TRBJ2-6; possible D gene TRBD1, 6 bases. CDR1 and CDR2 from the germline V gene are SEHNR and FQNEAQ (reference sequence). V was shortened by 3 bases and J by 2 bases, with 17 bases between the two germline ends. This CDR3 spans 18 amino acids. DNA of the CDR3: TGTGCCAGCAGCTTGAGAGGTGCAGGGGCTGCTGGGGCCAACGTCCTGACTTTC. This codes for CASSLRGAGAAGANVLTF. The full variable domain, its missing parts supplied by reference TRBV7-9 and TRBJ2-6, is DTGVSQNPRHKITKRGQNVTFRCDPISEHNRLYWYRQTLGQGPEFLTYFQNEAQLEKSRLLSDRFSAERPKGSFSTLEIQRTEQGDSAMYLCASSLRGAGAAGANVLTFGAGSRLTVL.

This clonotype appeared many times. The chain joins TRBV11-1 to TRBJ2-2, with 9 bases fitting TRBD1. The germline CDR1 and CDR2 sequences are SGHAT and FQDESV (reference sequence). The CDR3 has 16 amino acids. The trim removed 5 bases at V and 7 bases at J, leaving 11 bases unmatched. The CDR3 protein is CASSGPAGGQGGELFF. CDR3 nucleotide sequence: TGTGCCAGCAGCGGTCCCGCCGGGGGACAGGGCGGGGAGCTGTTTTTT.

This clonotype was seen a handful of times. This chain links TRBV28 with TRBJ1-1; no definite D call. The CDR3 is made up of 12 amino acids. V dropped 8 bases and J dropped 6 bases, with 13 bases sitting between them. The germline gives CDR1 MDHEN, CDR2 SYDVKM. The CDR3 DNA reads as TGTGCCAGCCAGTTTGGGTCGGCTGAAGCTTTCTTT. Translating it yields CASQFGSAEAFF.

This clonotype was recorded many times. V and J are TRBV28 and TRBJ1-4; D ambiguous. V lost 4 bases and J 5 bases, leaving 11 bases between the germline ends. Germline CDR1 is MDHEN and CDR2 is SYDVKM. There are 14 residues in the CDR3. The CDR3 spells CASSSPVLNEKLFF. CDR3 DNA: TGTGCCAGCAGTTCCCCAGTGCTCAATGAAAAACTGTTTTTT.

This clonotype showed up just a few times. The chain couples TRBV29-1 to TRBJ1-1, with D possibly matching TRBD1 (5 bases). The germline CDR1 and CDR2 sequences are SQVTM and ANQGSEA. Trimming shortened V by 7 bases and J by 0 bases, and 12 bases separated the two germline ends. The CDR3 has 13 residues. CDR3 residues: CSATGLMNTEAFF. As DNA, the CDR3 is TGCAGCGCGACGGGGCTTATGAACACTGAAGCTTTCTTT.

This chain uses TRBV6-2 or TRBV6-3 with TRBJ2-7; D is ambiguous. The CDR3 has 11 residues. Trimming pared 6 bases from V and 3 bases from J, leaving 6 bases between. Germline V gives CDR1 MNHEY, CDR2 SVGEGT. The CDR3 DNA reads TGTGCCAGCAGAGCAGGCTACGAGCAGTACTTC. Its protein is CASRAGYEQYF.

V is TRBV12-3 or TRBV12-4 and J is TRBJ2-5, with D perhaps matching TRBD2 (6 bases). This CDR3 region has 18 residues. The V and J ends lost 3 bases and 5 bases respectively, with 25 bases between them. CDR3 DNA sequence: TGTGCCAGCAGTTTCTCTCCTTTCGGGAGTGTTACAGAGGAGACCCAGTACTTC. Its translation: CASSFSPFGSVTEETQYF.

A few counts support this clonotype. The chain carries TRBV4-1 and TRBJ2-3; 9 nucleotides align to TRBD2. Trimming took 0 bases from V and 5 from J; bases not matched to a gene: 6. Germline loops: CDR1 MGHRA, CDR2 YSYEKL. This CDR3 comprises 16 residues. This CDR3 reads CASSQESSGRLDTQYF. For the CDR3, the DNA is TGCGCCAGCAGCCAAGAATCCAGCGGGAGGTTAGATACGCAGTATTTT.

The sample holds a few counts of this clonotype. The CDR3 bases are TGCAGCGCCATCTTAGCGGGAGGTTCCTACGAGCAGTACTTC. Translated: CSAILAGGSYEQYF. J is TRBJ2-7 and V is TRBV29-1; TRBD2 matches at 10 bases. V gave up 7 bases and J gave up 1 base; unmatched junction bases: 7. The CDR3 length is 14 residues. Germline CDR1 SQVTM, CDR2 ANQGSEA.

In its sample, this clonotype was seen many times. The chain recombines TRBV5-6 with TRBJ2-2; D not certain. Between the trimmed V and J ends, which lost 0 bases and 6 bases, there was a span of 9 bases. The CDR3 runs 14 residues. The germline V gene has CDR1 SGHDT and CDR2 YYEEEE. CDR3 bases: TGTGCCAGCAGCTTGGGGGCCTCTTCCGGGGAGCTGTTTTTT. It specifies CASSLGASSGELFF.

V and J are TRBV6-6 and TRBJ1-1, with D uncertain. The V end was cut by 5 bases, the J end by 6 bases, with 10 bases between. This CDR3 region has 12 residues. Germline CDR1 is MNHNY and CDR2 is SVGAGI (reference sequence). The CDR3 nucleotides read TGTGCCAGCAGTCCAGACCGGTCTGAAGCTTTCTTT. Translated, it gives CASSPDRSEAFF.

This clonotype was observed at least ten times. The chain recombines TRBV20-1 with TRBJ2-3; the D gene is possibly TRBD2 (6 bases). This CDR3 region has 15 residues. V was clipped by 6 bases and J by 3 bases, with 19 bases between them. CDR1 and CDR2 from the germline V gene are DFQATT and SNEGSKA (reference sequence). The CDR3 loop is CSALEGARWTDTQYF. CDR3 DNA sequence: TGCAGTGCCCTGGAGGGTGCTAGATGGACAGATACGCAGTATTTT.

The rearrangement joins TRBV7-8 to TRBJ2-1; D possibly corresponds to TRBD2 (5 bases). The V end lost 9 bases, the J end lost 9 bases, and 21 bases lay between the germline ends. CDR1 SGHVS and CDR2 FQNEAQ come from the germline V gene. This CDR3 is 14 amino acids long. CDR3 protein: CARRLEGLLGEQFF. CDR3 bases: TGTGCCAGAAGATTAGAAGGACTGCTGGGTGAGCAGTTCTTC.

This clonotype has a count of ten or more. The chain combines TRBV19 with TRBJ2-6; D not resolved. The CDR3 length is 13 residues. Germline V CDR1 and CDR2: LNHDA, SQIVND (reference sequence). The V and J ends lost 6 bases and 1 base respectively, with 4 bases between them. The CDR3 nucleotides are TGTGCCAGTAGGGGTTCTGGGGCCAACGTCCTGACTTTC. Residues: CASRGSGANVLTF.